These T cell receptor beta chains were read from a single sample in a study of glioma-infiltrating T cells after dendritic cell vaccination. Sequenced by immunoSEQ multiplex PCR; TCRdb stores in-frame clones only, minus some. In the table there are tens of thousands of clones, over 65% of which are singletons. The starting material was blood, obtained before dendritic cell vaccination. These receptors all stem from a human donor with glioblastoma. CDR3s include the opening cysteine and the closing phenylalanine or tryptophan. D genes are given only for firm matches. Clone size is given for some rows only: seen once, a few or many times, or a class if the clone is expanded.

d_call,j_call,clone_size,v_call,cdr3_aa,cdr3_nt
.,TRBJ2-1,.,TRBV9,CASSALYNEQFF,TGTGCCAGCAGCGCCCTCTACAATGAGCAGTTCTTC
.,TRBJ2-1,.,TRBV11-3,CASSLAARGRFIYNEQFF,TGTGCCAGCAGCTTAGCGGCCCGAGGGAGGTTCATTTACAATGAGCAGTTCTTC
.,TRBJ2-7,.,TRBV5-8,CASTHSAYEQYF,TGTGCCAGCACCCACAGTGCCTACGAGCAGTACTTC
TRBD1,TRBJ1-4,.,TRBV7-9,CASSRDRSYEKLFF,TGTGCCAGCAGCCGGGACAGGTCGTATGAAAAACTGTTTTTT
TRBD1,TRBJ1-1,.,TRBV6-4,CASSDSALGGVREAFF,TGTGCCAGCAGTGATTCGGCCCTAGGGGGCGTGCGGGAAGCTTTCTTT
.,TRBJ1-2,.,TRBV5-4,CASSSLEVIYYGYTF,TGTGCCAGCAGCTCCTTGGAGGTGATCTACTATGGCTACACCTTC
.,TRBJ2-4,.,TRBV18,CASSPSQSGGKNIQYF,TGTGCCAGCTCACCCTCCCAGAGTGGAGGGAAAAACATTCAGTACTTC
.,TRBJ1-4,few,TRBV5-5,CASSLGVNEKLFF,TGTGCCAGCAGCTTGGGAGTTAATGAAAAACTGTTTTTT
.,TRBJ2-2,.,TRBV4-2,CASSQDGGTNTGELFF,TGTGCCAGCAGCCAAGATGGCGGGACGAACACCGGGGAGCTGTTTTTT
.,TRBJ2-1,.,TRBV19,CASSIDLEGGPYNEQFF,TGTGCCAGTAGTATAGATCTTGAGGGGGGGCCCTACAATGAGCAGTTCTTC
TRBD2,TRBJ2-7,.,TRBV5-6,CASSSEGGSYEQYF,TGTGCCAGCAGCTCCGAGGGCGGGAGTTACGAGCAGTACTTC
TRBD2,TRBJ2-7,.,TRBV28,CASGLDNYEQYF,TGTGCAAGTGGACTAGACAATTACGAGCAGTACTTC
.,TRBJ1-1,.,TRBV25-1,CASSSQGRRNTEAFF,TGTGCCAGCAGTTCACAGGGACGGCGGAACACTGAAGCTTTCTTT
TRBD1,TRBJ1-5,.,TRBV2,CASSGTGGAGQPQHF,TGTGCCAGCAGTGGGACAGGGGGCGCTGGACAGCCCCAGCATTTT
TRBD2,TRBJ2-7,.,TRBV18,CASSEGLAGYEQYF,TGTGCCAGCTCAGAGGGACTAGCCGGCTACGAGCAGTACTTC
.,TRBJ2-3,.,TRBV11-2,CASSPPTGFTDTQYF,TGTGCCAGCAGCCCCCCAACCGGGTTCACAGATACGCAGTATTTT
TRBD1,TRBJ1-4,.,TRBV6-1,CASSERDRGFTTNEKLFF,TGTGCCAGCAGTGAAAGGGACAGGGGTTTTACAACTAATGAAAAACTGTTTTTT
.,TRBJ2-7,.,TRBV14,CASSQEGDLFYEQYF,TGTGCCAGCAGCCAAGAGGGGGACTTGTTCTACGAGCAGTACTTC
.,TRBJ2-3,.,TRBV5-1,CASSYRQVSDTQYF,TGCGCCAGCAGCTATAGACAGGTCTCCGATACGCAGTATTTT
TRBD2,TRBJ2-5,.,TRBV5-1,CASSLQRLAGKETQYF,TGCGCCAGCAGCTTGCAAAGGCTAGCGGGAAAAGAGACCCAGTACTTC
.,TRBJ1-1,once,TRBV7-9,CASSPLGRFSTEAFF,TGTGCCAGCAGCCCCCTTGGGAGGTTTAGCACTGAAGCTTTCTTT
TRBD1,TRBJ2-7,.,TRBV6-5,CASSIGQGSYEQYF,TGTGCCAGCAGTATAGGACAGGGCTCCTACGAGCAGTACTTC
.,TRBJ2-3,.,TRBV5-6,CASSPTGSGADTQYF,TGTGCCAGCAGCCCGACAGGTTCAGGGGCAGATACGCAGTATTTT
TRBD1,TRBJ2-7,.,TRBV4-2,CASSQDKGQGFYEQYF,TGTGCCAGCAGCCAAGATAAGGGACAGGGTTTCTACGAGCAGTACTTC
TRBD1,TRBJ1-1,.,TRBV7-2,CASSLRQGAQVFF,TGTGCCAGCAGCCTAAGACAGGGGGCCCAAGTTTTCTTT
.,TRBJ2-7,once,TRBV28,CASSLSGIVSEQYF,TGTGCCAGCAGTTTATCGGGGATTGTAAGCGAGCAGTACTTC
.,TRBJ2-7,few,TRBV10-3,CATSGSISPYEQYF,TGTGCCACATCAGGGTCCATATCTCCCTACGAGCAGTACTTC
TRBD1,TRBJ1-5,.,TRBV6-5,CASRTGGLGNQPQHF,TGTGCCAGCAGGACAGGGGGATTAGGAAATCAGCCCCAGCATTTT
.,TRBJ1-3,.,TRBV5-1,CASSSDSSSGNTIYF,TGCGCCAGCAGCTCCGACTCTAGCTCTGGAAACACCATATATTTT
TRBD2,TRBJ2-3,.,TRBV2,CASRRLAVSSTDTQYF,TGTGCCAGCAGGCGACTAGCGGTTAGTAGCACAGATACGCAGTATTTT
.,TRBJ1-5,.,TRBV28,CASSSRRGAGDQPQHF,TGTGCCAGCAGTTCCCGACGGGGTGCGGGGGATCAGCCCCAGCATTTT
.,TRBJ1-2,.,TRBV6-6,CASSYATNYGYTF,TGTGCCAGCAGTTACGCGACAAACTATGGCTACACCTTC
TRBD2,TRBJ2-3,once,TRBV5-1,CASSFNQELAGLFGTDTQYF,TGCGCCAGCAGCTTTAATCAGGAACTAGCGGGACTATTTGGCACAGATACGCAGTATTTT
TRBD2,TRBJ2-3,.,TRBV4-3,CASSQGLAGLDTQYF,TGCGCCAGCAGCCAAGGGTTAGCGGGATTAGATACGCAGTATTTT
.,TRBJ1-2,.,TRBV1,CTSIPCRPYGYTF,TGCACCAGCATCCCTTGCAGGCCGTATGGCTACACCTTC
.,TRBJ2-7,.,TRBV7-3,CASSLRGEGTYEQYF,TGTGCCAGCAGCCTAAGGGGGGAGGGGACCTACGAGCAGTACTTC
.,TRBJ2-2,.,TRBV14,CASSQVGNTGELFF,TGTGCCAGCAGCCAAGTCGGGAACACCGGGGAGCTGTTTTTT
TRBD1,TRBJ1-3,.,TRBV19,CASSSTGTGNTIYF,TGTGCCAGTAGCTCGACAGGGACTGGAAACACCATATATTTT
TRBD1,TRBJ1-1,.,TRBV5-1,CASSSGTGFIEAFF,TGCGCCAGCAGCTCGGGGACAGGCTTTATTGAAGCTTTCTTT
TRBD1,TRBJ1-2,.,TRBV27,CASSRTGTLNYGYTF,TGTGCCAGCAGTCGGACAGGGACACTAAACTATGGCTACACCTTC
.,TRBJ2-2,.,TRBV15,CATSIWDSTGELFF,TGTGCCACCAGCATTTGGGACTCCACCGGGGAGCTGTTTTTT
.,TRBJ2-7,.,TRBV7-2,CASSTTDVYEQYF,TGTGCCAGCAGTACGACAGACGTCTACGAGCAGTACTTC
TRBD2,TRBJ2-1,.,TRBV5-6,CASSSRLRGGQYNEQFF,TGTGCCAGCAGCTCCCGGCTGCGGGGGGGCCAGTACAATGAGCAGTTCTTC
TRBD2,TRBJ2-1,.,TRBV7-9,CASSLALAGEIMNEQFF,TGTGCCAGCAGCTTAGCACTAGCGGGAGAAATAATGAATGAGCAGTTCTTC
.,TRBJ2-1,.,TRBV5-6,CASSLAKIDNEQFF,TGTGCCAGCAGCTTGGCAAAAATTGACAATGAGCAGTTCTTC
TRBD2,TRBJ2-3,.,TRBV7-9,CASIEAGDLTDTQYF,TGTGCCTCCATTGAAGCGGGGGACCTCACAGATACGCAGTATTTT
TRBD2,TRBJ2-3,.,TRBV6-4,CASSTSGGGETQYF,TGTGCCAGCAGTACATCGGGGGGGGGCGAGACGCAGTATTTT
TRBD2,TRBJ2-3,.,TRBV9,CASRATSGVTDTQYF,TGTGCCAGCAGGGCGACTAGCGGGGTAACAGATACGCAGTATTTT
.,TRBJ2-7,.,TRBV11-3,CASSSRGWDEQYF,TGTGCCAGCAGCAGTCGAGGGTGGGACGAGCAGTACTTC
TRBD2,TRBJ2-3,once,TRBV9,CASSARAAGGRDTQYF,TGTGCCAGCAGCGCACGTGCGGCGGGGGGGCGGGATACGCAGTATTTT
TRBD1,TRBJ1-1,.,TRBV6-6,CASSLGQRSEAFF,TGTGCCAGCAGTTTGGGACAGCGGTCTGAAGCTTTCTTT